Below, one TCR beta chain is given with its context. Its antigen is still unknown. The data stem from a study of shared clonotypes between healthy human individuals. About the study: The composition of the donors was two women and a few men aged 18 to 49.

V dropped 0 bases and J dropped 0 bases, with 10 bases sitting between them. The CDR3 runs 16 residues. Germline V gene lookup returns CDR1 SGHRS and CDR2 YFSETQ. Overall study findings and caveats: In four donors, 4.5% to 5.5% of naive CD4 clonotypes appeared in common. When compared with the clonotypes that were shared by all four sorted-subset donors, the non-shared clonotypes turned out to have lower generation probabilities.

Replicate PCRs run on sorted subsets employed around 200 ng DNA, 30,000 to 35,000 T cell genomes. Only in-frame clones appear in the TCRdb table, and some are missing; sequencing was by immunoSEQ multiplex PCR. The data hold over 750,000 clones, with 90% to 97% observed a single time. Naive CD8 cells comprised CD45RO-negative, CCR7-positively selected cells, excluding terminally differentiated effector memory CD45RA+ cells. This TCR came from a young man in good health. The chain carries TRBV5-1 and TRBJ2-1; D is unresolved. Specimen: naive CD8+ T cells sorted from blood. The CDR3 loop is CASSLVTASSYNEQFF. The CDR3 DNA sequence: TGCGCCAGCAGCTTGGTCACAGCAAGCTCCTACAATGAGCAGTTCTTC.